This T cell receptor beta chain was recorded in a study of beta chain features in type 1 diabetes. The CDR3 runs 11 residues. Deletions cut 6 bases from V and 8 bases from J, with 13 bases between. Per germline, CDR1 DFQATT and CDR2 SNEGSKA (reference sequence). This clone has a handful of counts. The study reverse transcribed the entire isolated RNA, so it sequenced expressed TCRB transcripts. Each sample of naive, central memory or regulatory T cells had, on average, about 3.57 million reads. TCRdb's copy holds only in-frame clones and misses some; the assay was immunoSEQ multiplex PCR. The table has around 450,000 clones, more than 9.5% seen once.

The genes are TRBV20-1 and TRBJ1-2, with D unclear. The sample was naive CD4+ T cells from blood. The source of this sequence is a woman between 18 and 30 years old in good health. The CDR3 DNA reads TGCAGTGCCCCAGGCGCGTCGGGCTACACCTTC. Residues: CSAPGASGYTF.